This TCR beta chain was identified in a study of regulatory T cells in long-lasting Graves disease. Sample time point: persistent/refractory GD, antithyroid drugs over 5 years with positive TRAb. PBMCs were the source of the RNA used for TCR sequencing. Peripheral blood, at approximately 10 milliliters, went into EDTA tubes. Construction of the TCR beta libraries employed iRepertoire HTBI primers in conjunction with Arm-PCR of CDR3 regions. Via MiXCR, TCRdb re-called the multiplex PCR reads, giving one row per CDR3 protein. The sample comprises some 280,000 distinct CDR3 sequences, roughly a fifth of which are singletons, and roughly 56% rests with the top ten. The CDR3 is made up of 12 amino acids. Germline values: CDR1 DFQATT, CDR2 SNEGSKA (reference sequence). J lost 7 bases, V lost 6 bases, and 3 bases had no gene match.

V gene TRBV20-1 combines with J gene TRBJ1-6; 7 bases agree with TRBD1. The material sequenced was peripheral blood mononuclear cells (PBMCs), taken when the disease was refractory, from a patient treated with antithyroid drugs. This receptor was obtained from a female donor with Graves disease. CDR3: CSASQGNSPLHF. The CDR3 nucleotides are TGCAGTGCCTCACAGGGGAATTCACCCCTCCACTTT.